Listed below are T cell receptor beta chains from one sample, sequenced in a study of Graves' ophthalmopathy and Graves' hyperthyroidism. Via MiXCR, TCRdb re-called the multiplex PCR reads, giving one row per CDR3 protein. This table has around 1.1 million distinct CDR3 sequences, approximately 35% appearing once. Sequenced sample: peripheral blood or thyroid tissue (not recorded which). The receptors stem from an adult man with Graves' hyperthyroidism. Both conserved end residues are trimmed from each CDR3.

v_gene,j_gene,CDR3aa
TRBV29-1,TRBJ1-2,SVEDRVAGSAGYT
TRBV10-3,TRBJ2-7,ASSGQGAAGQY
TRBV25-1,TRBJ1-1,ASSEGRSVGQGRAF
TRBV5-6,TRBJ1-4,ASSLAQGMTNEKLF
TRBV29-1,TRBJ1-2,SDHERANYGYT
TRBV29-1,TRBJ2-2,SAESSGAGELF
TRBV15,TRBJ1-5,ATGSGGWQPQH
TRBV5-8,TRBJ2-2,ASSLDSAGEHTGELF
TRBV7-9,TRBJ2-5,ASSQHQGEAQY
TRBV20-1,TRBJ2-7,SASGPEPGLRQY
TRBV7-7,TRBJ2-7,ASSTGTPYEQY
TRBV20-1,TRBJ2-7,SASRPGTEEQY
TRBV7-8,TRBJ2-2,ASSWTPTGELF
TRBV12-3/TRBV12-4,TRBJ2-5,ASSFEWASAETQY
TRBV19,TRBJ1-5,ASYVTGTTQPQH
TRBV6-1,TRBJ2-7,ASEGRLYEQY
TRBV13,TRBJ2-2,ASTMGGELF
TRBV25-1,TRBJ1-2,ASRGQGGWGYT
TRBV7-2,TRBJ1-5,ASSLDGGASNQPQH
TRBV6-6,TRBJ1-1,ASSHDRGNTEAF
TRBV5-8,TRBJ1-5,ASSPEGGSVQPQH
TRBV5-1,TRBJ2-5,ASSPMTDQETQY
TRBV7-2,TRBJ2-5,ASRLGGELEETQY
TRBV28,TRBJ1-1,ASRRFREAF